The 7 T cell receptor beta chains below all came from one sample that was sequenced in a study of blood T cells in healthy people across ages. A second PCR of 7 to 11 cycles used a sample-barcoded 5' primer and a J-beta primer mix. MiXCR, applied by TCRdb to the 5' RACE reads, yields one record per CDR3 protein. The table records some 940,000 distinct CDR3 sequences, almost 30% of them present only once. The same sample was also studied in work on T cells of mothers and their children.

The specimen sequenced was blood. Receptor source: a woman aged 35 to 49 in good health.

In the case of this clonotype: A read error is possible here, since a much larger clone lies one base away. The rearrangement uses TRBV9 and TRBJ2-4; unclear D gene. The J call is doubtful: the DNA matches TRBJ2-7 better. Germline V lookup: CDR1 SGDLS, CDR2 YYNGEE. The CDR3 consists of 13 residues. This CDR3 is CASSVVNSHEQYF. The CDR3 bases are TGTGCCAGCAGCGTAGTCAACAGCCACGAGCAGTACTTC.

The chain employs TRBV11-2 and TRBJ2-1; D ambiguous. Trimming shortened V by 1 base and J by 0 bases, and 10 bases separated the two germline ends. CDR1 and CDR2 from the germline V gene are SGHAT and FQNNGV. The CDR3 covers 16 residues. Here the CDR3 reads CASSLVGSSSYNEQFF. As DNA, the CDR3 is TGTGCCAGCAGCTTAGTGGGGTCGAGCTCCTACAATGAGCAGTTCTTC. The variable domain in full, completed from reference TRBV11-2 and TRBJ2-1, reads EAGVAQSPRYKIIEKRQSVAFWCNPISGHATLYWYQQILGQGPKLLIQFQNNGVVDDSQLPKDRFSAERLKGVDSTLKIQPAKLEDSAVYLCASSLVGSSSYNEQFFGPGTRLTVL.

Remarks on this clonotype: This may come from a read error, since a much larger clone is one base off. The gene calls are TRBV3-1 and TRBJ2-5; D gene ambiguous. Germline V gene sequence: CDR1 LGHDT, CDR2 YNNKEL (reference sequence). There are 12 residues in the CDR3. The DNA for the CDR3 is TGTGCCAGCAGCCAGACGGTGGAGACCCGGTACTTC. Residues: CASSQTVETRYF.

Details on this clonotype: At one boundary the junction diverges from the germline segment, which might be a read error. The V and J genes are TRBV4-3 and TRBJ2-4; D is perhaps TRBD2 (5 bases). The J call may not be correct, given that the DNA end is closer to TRBJ2-7. This CDR3 spans 15 amino acids. The germline gives CDR1 LGHNA, CDR2 YSLEER. The CDR3 bases are TGCGCCTGCAGCCAAGATTGTAGAGGGACCTACGAGCAGTACTTC. Its translation is CACSQDCRGTYEQYF.

This clonotype was counted many times. CDR3 nucleotides: TGCAGCGCCGCTGGGGGATGGGATCAGCCCCAGCATTTT. Protein: CSAAGGWDQPQHF. The J gene is TRBJ1-5, the V gene TRBV29-1; D possibly corresponds to TRBD1 (5 bases). The germline V gene has CDR1 SQVTM and CDR2 ANQGSEA. This CDR3 comprises 13 residues. The V gene lost 7 bases and the J gene lost 5 bases, with 15 bases spanning the gap.

This clonotype appeared a few times. The V gene is TRBV20-1, the J gene TRBJ2-7; 12 positions match TRBD2. The germline CDR1 and CDR2 sequences are DFQATT and SNEGSKA (reference sequence). This CDR3 region has 16 residues. With V trimmed by 3 bases and J by 5 bases, 11 bases remained unmatched. The CDR3 loop reads CSASPLTSGRHDEQYF. CDR3 nucleotide sequence: TGCAGTGCTAGCCCCCTGACTAGCGGGAGACATGACGAGCAGTACTTC.

This clonotype was observed a few times. The V gene is TRBV5-5, the J gene TRBJ1-5, with D tentatively TRBD1 (5 bases). This CDR3 has 15 amino acids. V dropped 4 bases and J dropped 4 bases, with 15 bases sitting between them. The V gene's germline CDR1 is SGHKS and CDR2 YYEKEE (reference sequence). CDR3 region: CASSPGPEGNQPQHF. The CDR3 DNA sequence: TGTGCCAGCAGCCCCGGGCCCGAGGGGAATCAGCCCCAGCATTTT.